Listed here are 27 T cell receptor beta chains from one sample, sequenced in a study of blood T cell repertoires in COVID-19. Sequencing used immunoSEQ multiplex PCR; TCRdb keeps in-frame clones, though not all of them. Of 250,000 or so clones detected, around 90% appear once; the ten largest clones hold about 3.4%. The sequenced sample consisted of PBMCs or T cells enriched from blood (not recorded which). The receptors stem from a woman aged 40 to 50 who had been exposed to COVID-19.

The genes are TRBV11-2 and TRBJ1-1; no definite D call. V was shortened by 5 bases and J by 3 bases, with 10 bases between the two germline ends. Germline V gene sequence: CDR1 SGHAT, CDR2 FQNNGV. The CDR3 totals 13 residues. In nucleotides, the CDR3 is TGTGCCAGCAGCCGAGGACTGTACACTGAAGCTTTCTTT. Its protein is CASSRGLYTEAFF.

V and J are TRBV7-2 and TRBJ1-5, with D perhaps TRBD1 (5 bases). This CDR3 region has 14 residues. Per germline, CDR1 SGHTA and CDR2 FQGNSA. V was clipped by 5 bases and J by 2 bases, with 10 bases between them. This CDR3 reads CASSTGGGNQPQHF. The CDR3 bases are TGTGCCAGCAGCACGGGGGGGGGCAATCAGCCCCAGCATTTT.

The rearrangement joins TRBV7-9 to TRBJ1-5; weak D call: TRBD1 (5 bases). CDR1 and CDR2 (germline): SEHNR, FQNEAQ (reference sequence). CDR3 length: 15 residues. Trimming left V 1 base short and J 0 bases short, with 7 bases between. CDR3 nucleotide sequence: TGTGCCAGCAGCTTAGGAAGGGGTAGCAATCAGCCCCAGCATTTT. The encoded protein is CASSLGRGSNQPQHF.

About this clone itself: The same CDR3 also results from other DNA sequences found in this sample. The chain joins TRBV10-3 to TRBJ1-4; 9 nucleotides align to TRBD1. V lost 2 bases and J lost 8; bases outside the gene matches: 3. In germline, CDR1 is ENHRY, CDR2 SYGVKD. The CDR3 extends over 14 amino acids. The DNA of the CDR3 is TGTGCCATCAGTGAGGGACAGGGGAACGAAAAACTGTTTTTT. Its translation: CAISEGQGNEKLFF.

Here the CDR3 DNA reads TGTGCCAGCAGTGACTTCCCCCAGAACACTGAAGCTTTCTTT. This encodes CASSDFPQNTEAFF. This chain connects TRBV6-4 to TRBJ1-1; D remains unclear. Per germline, CDR1 MRHNA and CDR2 SNTAGT. Trimming removed 1 base at V and 1 base at J, with 7 bases between. CDR3 size: 14 residues.

The V and J genes are TRBV11-3 and TRBJ2-7, with D possibly matching TRBD2 (6 bases). The CDR3 has 14 residues. Germline V gene lookup returns CDR1 SGHNT and CDR2 YENEEA. The V end was cut by 3 bases, the J end by 0 bases, with 9 bases between. The DNA for the CDR3 is TGTGCCAGCAGCTTGCGGGGTCCCTCCTACGAGCAGTACTTC. It translates to CASSLRGPSYEQYF.

V is TRBV7-9 and J is TRBJ2-1, with a possible D match to TRBD2 (7 bases). Germline V gene lookup returns CDR1 SEHNR and CDR2 FQNEAQ (reference sequence). The CDR3 spans 13 residues. The V end was cut by 3 bases, the J end by 6 bases, with 9 bases between. CDR3 in amino acids: CASSLGGPNEQFF. The CDR3 region has the DNA TGTGCCAGCAGCTTGGGGGGGCCCAATGAGCAGTTCTTC.

The V call is TRBV6-5, the J call TRBJ1-5, with TRBD1 identical over 8 bases. The CDR3 extends over 15 amino acids. The V gene end was trimmed by 4 bases and the J gene end by 3 bases; junction bases not matched to a gene: 5. CDR1 MNHEY and CDR2 SVGAGI come from the germline V gene. The DNA for the CDR3 is TGTGCCAGCAGTTCAGGGACAGGCAACAATCAGCCCCAGCATTTT. Its protein product is CASSSGTGNNQPQHF.

V gene TRBV11-2 combines with J gene TRBJ1-2; 9 bases are a match to TRBD1. Trimming cost V 10 bases and J 2 bases; bases outside gene matches: 8. This CDR3 contains 14 residues. Germline lookup yields CDR1 SGHAT and CDR2 FQNNGV. CDR3 nucleotides: TGTGCCACGGGACAGGGACCCCAAAACTATGGCTACACCTTC. Protein: CATGQGPQNYGYTF. Supplemented by reference TRBV11-2 and TRBJ1-2, the full variable domain reads EAGVAQSPRYKIIEKRQSVAFWCNPISGHATLYWYQQILGQGPKLLIQFQNNGVVDDSQLPKDRFSAERLKGVDSTLKIQPAKLEDSAVYLCATGQGPQNYGYTFGSGTRLTVV.

This clone was seen only a few times. The chain couples TRBV7-2 to TRBJ2-2, with D possibly matching TRBD2 (6 bases). The CDR3 loop spans 16 amino acids. From germline, CDR1 is SGHTA and CDR2 FQGNSA. Trimming cost V 1 base and J 5 bases, with 14 bases left between them. CDR3 sequence (DNA): TGTGCCAGCAGCTTAGGGAGGGCTCGGAGTACCGGGGAGCTGTTTTTT. It specifies CASSLGRARSTGELFF.

The CDR3 region is CASSSFPGQGQPQHF. CDR3 nucleotides: TGTGCCAGCAGCTCCTTCCCGGGACAGGGCCAGCCCCAGCATTTT. V usage is TRBV6-5 and J usage is TRBJ1-5; TRBD1 aligns across 9 bases. CDR1 and CDR2 (germline): MNHEY, SVGAGI. The CDR3 extends over 15 amino acids. With 6 bases clipped from V and 7 bases from J, the junction kept 10 bases outside the gene matches.

Points on this clone: The junction departs from germline at one end; a sequencing error may be responsible. V gene TRBV5-1 combines with J gene TRBJ1-1; 7 nucleotides line up with TRBD1. The CDR3 is 16 amino acids. Germline lookup yields CDR1 SGHRS and CDR2 YFSETQ. The CDR3 DNA sequence: TGTGCCAGCAGCCGACAGGGTCGGGTGGTCGACACTGAAGCTTTCTTT. Amino acids: CASSRQGRVVDTEAFF. Full variable domain (outside the CDR3, taken from reference TRBV5-1 and TRBJ1-1): KAGVTQTPRYLIKTRGQQVTLSCSPISGHRSVSWYQQTPGQGLQFLFEYFSETQRNKGNFPGRFSGRQFSNSRSEMNVSTLELGDSALYLCASSRQGRVVDTEAFFGQGTRLTVV.

This chain joins TRBV28 and TRBJ2-5, with D possibly TRBD2 on 7 matching bases. This CDR3 spans 15 amino acids. Germline loops: CDR1 MDHEN, CDR2 SYDVKM. Between the trimmed V and J ends, which lost 4 bases and 1 base, there was a span of 13 bases. The CDR3 spells CASSYGRGPQETQYF. Here the CDR3 DNA reads TGTGCCAGCAGTTATGGGCGGGGGCCCCAAGAGACCCAGTACTTC.

V usage is TRBV24-1 and J usage is TRBJ2-3; 11 bases match TRBD2. Per the germline V gene, CDR1 is KGHDR and CDR2 is SFDVKD. This CDR3 region has 18 residues. The V gene end was trimmed by 4 bases and the J gene end by 5 bases; junction bases not matched to a gene: 13. The CDR3 DNA reads TGTGCCACCAGTGAAGGGGAGCTAGCGGGAGGAGTTGGAGATACGCAGTATTTT. Residues: CATSEGELAGGVGDTQYF.

The chain has TRBV4-3 and TRBJ1-4; D unresolved. Germline loops: CDR1 LGHNA, CDR2 YSLEER. The germline V and J ends were trimmed by 4 bases and 0 bases, with 12 bases remaining between them. CDR3 length equals 16 residues. The DNA for the CDR3 is TGCGCCAGCAGCCGTAGAGAAGCCCCAACTAATGAAAAACTGTTTTTT. Its protein product is CASSRREAPTNEKLFF.

This chain connects TRBV3-1 (or the pseudogene TRBV3-2) to TRBJ2-7, with a possible D match to TRBD2 (6 bases). The V gene lost 4 bases and the J gene lost 3 bases, with 7 bases spanning the gap. Germline CDR1 and CDR2: LGHDT and YNNKEL (reference sequence). This CDR3 is 12 amino acids long. The CDR3 here is CASSLGGYEQYF. In DNA form, the CDR3 reads TGTGCCAGCAGCCTCGGGGGCTACGAGCAGTACTTC.

The V call is TRBV10-3, the J call TRBJ1-2, with D maybe TRBD1 (5 bases). Germline-derived CDR1 and CDR2 are ENHRY and SYGVKD. Trimming took 7 bases from V and 4 from J, leaving 13 bases between them. The length of the CDR3 is 13 residues. The DNA of the CDR3 is TGTGCCATCAAGGCAGGGAAGAGCTATGGCTACACCTTC. Protein: CAIKAGKSYGYTF.

CDR3 residues: CASSPSGGPYEQYF. In DNA form, the CDR3 reads TGTGCCAGCAGCCCTAGCGGGGGGCCCTACGAGCAGTACTTC. The chain has TRBV7-9 and TRBJ2-7, with 11 positions matching TRBD2. The germline CDR1 and CDR2 sequences are SEHNR and FQNEAQ (reference sequence). This CDR3 contains 14 residues. V trimming: 5 bases; J trimming: 2 bases; junction bases outside the gene matches: 2.

The chain recombines TRBV27 with TRBJ1-1, with 7 positions matching TRBD1. Germline V lookup: CDR1 MNHEY, CDR2 SMNVEV (reference sequence). The CDR3 length is 16 residues. V gave up 2 bases and J gave up 3 bases; unmatched junction bases: 9. CDR3 protein: CASSLRGRGRYTEAFF. In DNA, the CDR3 is TGTGCCAGCAGTTTAAGAGGCAGGGGGAGGTACACTGAAGCTTTCTTT.

The CDR3 DNA sequence: TGTGCCAGCAGTTACTCCCGACAGAGTGGAAACACCATATATTTT. Its translation is CASSYSRQSGNTIYF. V usage is TRBV6-5 and J usage is TRBJ1-3; D might be TRBD1 (5 bases). Deletions cut 0 bases from V and 3 bases from J, with 9 bases between. Germline V gene data show CDR1 as MNHEY and CDR2 as SVGAGI. This CDR3 is built from 15 residues.

J is TRBJ1-2 and V is TRBV7-2; D is unresolved. Between the trimmed V and J ends, which lost 1 base and 8 bases, there was a span of 5 bases. Germline CDR1 and CDR2: SGHTA and FQGNSA. This CDR3 has 11 residues. CDR3 nucleotides: TGTGCCAGCAGCTTAGTGGCCGGCTACACCTTC. Protein product: CASSLVAGYTF.

The chain uses TRBV27 and TRBJ2-3; 11 positions match TRBD2. The CDR3 runs to 17 residues. In germline, CDR1 is MNHEY, CDR2 SMNVEV (reference sequence). Trimming removed 4 bases from V and 3 bases from J; junction bases left unmatched: 9. For the CDR3, the DNA is TGTGCCAGCAGTTCCTTCCTAGCGGGGGGCATAACAGATACGCAGTATTTT. Translation gives CASSSFLAGGITDTQYF.

The chain recombines TRBV4-3 with TRBJ1-3, with D perhaps TRBD1 (5 bases). In germline, CDR1 is LGHNA, CDR2 YSLEER. Trimming took 5 bases from V and 0 from J, leaving 8 bases between them. The CDR3 has 14 amino acids. CDR3 nucleotides: TGCGCCAGCAGCGACGGGGGCTCTGGAAACACCATATATTTT. It specifies CASSDGGSGNTIYF.

This sequence joins TRBV2 and TRBJ1-5; D gene unclear. Germline V gives CDR1 SNHLY, CDR2 FYNNEI. The CDR3 covers 20 residues. Trimming left V 5 bases short and J 0 bases short, with 26 bases between. The CDR3 DNA follows: TGTGCCAGCAGTACACAGTATTCTGGCACGGCAGAGCATAGCAATCAGCCCCAGCATTTT. This translates into CASSTQYSGTAEHSNQPQHF.

The chain has TRBV19 and TRBJ1-2, with 9 bases fitting TRBD1. The CDR3 length is 15 residues. J gave up 7 bases and V 3 bases, and 9 bases lay outside the gene matches. Germline V gene data show CDR1 as LNHDA and CDR2 as SQIVND (reference sequence). The CDR3 nucleotides are TGTGCCAGTAGTATCTCCGGGACAGGGCTTTCTGGCTACACCTTC. This translates into CASSISGTGLSGYTF.

This chain joins TRBV28 and TRBJ1-3; D is undetermined. There are 14 residues in the CDR3. The germline CDR1 and CDR2 sequences are MDHEN and SYDVKM. V was shortened by 5 bases and J by 0 bases, with 8 bases between the two germline ends. This chain's CDR3 is CASSPTSSGNTIYF. The CDR3 DNA follows: TGTGCCAGCAGTCCCACCAGCTCTGGAAACACCATATATTTT.

CDR3 amino acids: CASRGQNSSYEQYV. The CDR3 bases are TGCGCCAGCAGGGGACAGAATAGCTCCTACGAGCAGTACGTC. The chain links TRBV10-1 to TRBJ2-7; 7 nucleotides match TRBD1. Germline CDR1 and CDR2: WNHNN and SYGVQD (reference sequence). With V trimmed by 6 bases and J by 0 bases, 5 bases remained unmatched. The CDR3 is 14 amino acids.